This T cell receptor (beta chain) stems from a study of OX40 agonist ivuxolimab in advanced cancers. Data came from immunoSEQ multiplex PCR; TCRdb stores just in-frame clones and leaves some out. Of around 100,000 clones in the sample, 95% to 96% were seen once. V was pared by 0 bases and J by 5 bases, with 7 bases of the junction left unmatched. Germline V gene sequence: CDR1 MNHEY, CDR2 SMNVEV (reference sequence). The CDR3 extends over 16 amino acids. The rearrangement links TRBV27 to TRBJ2-7; TRBD1 matches 10 bases. The receptor's source is an adult with an advanced solid tumor such as melanoma, head and neck, liver or kidney cancer. The sample was CD4+ or CD8+ T cells sorted from blood, taken in a trial of the OX40 agonist ivuxolimab. The CDR3 DNA sequence: TGTGCCAGCAGTTTATCCAACCTTGGACAGGGGGACGAGCAGTACTTC. Amino acids: CASSLSNLGQGDEQYF.